The 9 T cell receptor beta chains in this list originate from one sample, sequenced in a study of technical replicates of blood from several donors. Data came from immunoSEQ multiplex PCR; TCRdb stores just in-frame clones and leaves some out. There are some 70,000 clones in the sample; around nine tenths occur only once, and 0.35% to 0.45% lies in the top ten. The sample consisted of T cells isolated from PBMCs. The origin of the receptors is a human donor in good health.

The chain joins TRBV6-5 to TRBJ1-2; TRBD1 matches 9 bases. V gave up 7 bases and J gave up 6 bases; unmatched junction bases: 6. This CDR3 is built from 13 residues. Germline V gene data show CDR1 as MNHEY and CDR2 as SVGAGI. This CDR3 reads CASKRTGVDGYTF. CDR3 in DNA: TGTGCCAGCAAACGGACAGGGGTCGATGGCTACACCTTC.

The CDR3 bases are TGTGCCAGCAGCGGGACAGGGGGTGGGGGCACTGAAGCTTTCTTT. This codes for CASSGTGGGGTEAFF. The chain is built from TRBV9 and TRBJ1-1, with 10 bases lining up with TRBD1. The V gene end was trimmed by 3 bases and the J gene end by 4 bases; junction bases not matched to a gene: 6. Germline loops: CDR1 SGDLS, CDR2 YYNGEE. This CDR3 comprises 15 residues.

The rearrangement links TRBV5-1 to TRBJ2-1, with TRBD2 matching 8 bases. The CDR3 spans 15 residues. Germline values: CDR1 SGHRS, CDR2 YFSETQ. The V gene end was trimmed by 4 bases and the J gene end by 8 bases; junction bases not matched to a gene: 11. CDR3 sequence: CASSPRGLGADEQFF. For the CDR3, the DNA is TGCGCCAGCAGCCCTCGGGGACTAGGTGCGGATGAGCAGTTCTTC.

The chain carries TRBV4-1 and TRBJ2-7, with D perhaps matching TRBD1 (5 bases). This CDR3 has 16 residues. Germline V gene sequence: CDR1 MGHRA, CDR2 YSYEKL. The V and J ends lost 2 bases and 3 bases respectively, with 17 bases between them. This CDR3 is CASSQLPQGYGYEQYF. The CDR3 coding sequence is TGCGCCAGCAGCCAACTCCCCCAGGGATATGGCTACGAGCAGTACTTC.

This chain links TRBV12-5 with TRBJ2-7, with D perhaps TRBD2 (7 bases). Trimming shortened V by 2 bases and J by 0 bases, and 20 bases separated the two germline ends. CDR1 and CDR2 from the germline V gene are LGHNT and FRNRAP. This CDR3 region has 18 residues. The CDR3 coding sequence is TGTGCTAGTGGTTTGCCCCTAGGGGGGGCGGTTATCTCCTACGAGCAGTACTTC. It yields the protein CASGLPLGGAVISYEQYF.

This rearrangement joins TRBV25-1 to TRBJ2-1; 11 nucleotides match TRBD2. The V segment lost 3 bases and the J segment 7 bases; nucleotides outside the gene matches: 8. Looked up from germline, CDR1 is MGHDK and CDR2 is SYGVNS. The CDR3 has 16 amino acids. The CDR3, as DNA: TGTGCCAGCAGTGATTTAGCGGGAGGGCTGGATAATGAGCAGTTCTTC. Amino acids: CASSDLAGGLDNEQFF.

The chain employs TRBV7-2 and TRBJ2-1, with 7 bases identical to TRBD2. V was pared by 7 bases and J by 6 bases, with 9 bases of the junction left unmatched. CDR3 size: 14 residues. The germline V gene encodes CDR1 SGHTA and CDR2 FQGNSA. This CDR3 reads CASTIAAGSNEQFF. The DNA for the CDR3 is TGTGCCAGCACCATAGCAGCGGGGTCCAATGAGCAGTTCTTC.

This chain links TRBV29-1 with TRBJ1-2, with a weak D call TRBD1 (5 bases). The CDR3 contains 14 residues. Trimming removed 1 base at V and 4 bases at J, with 13 bases between. The germline V gene has CDR1 SQVTM and CDR2 ANQGSEA. For the CDR3, the DNA is TGCAGCGTTGAAGTGGGTCTGGGGGGCTATGGCTACACCTTC. The encoded protein is CSVEVGLGGYGYTF.

V gene TRBV5-1 combines with J gene TRBJ1-2, with D tentatively TRBD1 (6 bases). The CDR3 is 14 amino acids. The germline V gene has CDR1 SGHRS and CDR2 YFSETQ. V lost 2 bases to trimming and J lost 6 bases, with 14 bases between them. CDR3 amino acids: CASSLRGAKDGYTF. CDR3 DNA: TGCGCCAGCAGCTTACGGGGGGCAAAGGATGGCTACACCTTC.